This entry features one TCR beta chain sequence. This sample stems from a study of T cell responses to AZD1222 COVID-19 vaccine. The repertoire was sequenced with immunoSEQ multiplex PCR; TCRdb's copy has only in-frame clones and lacks some. In the table there are about 170,000 clones, over 80% of which are singletons. V lost 10 bases and J lost 6, with 21 bases in between. The CDR3 loop spans 14 amino acids. Germline V gene data show CDR1 as LNHDA and CDR2 as SQIVND (reference sequence). The TCR originated in an adult who received the MenACWY meningococcal vaccine as a control. This specimen was peripheral blood, taken 28 days after the second dose of the MenACWY control vaccine. V is TRBV19 and J is TRBJ1-2; D is perhaps TRBD1 (6 bases). CDR3: CATTRGAGENGYTF. The CDR3 DNA is TGTGCCACCACCCGGGGGGCCGGCGAAAATGGCTACACCTTC.